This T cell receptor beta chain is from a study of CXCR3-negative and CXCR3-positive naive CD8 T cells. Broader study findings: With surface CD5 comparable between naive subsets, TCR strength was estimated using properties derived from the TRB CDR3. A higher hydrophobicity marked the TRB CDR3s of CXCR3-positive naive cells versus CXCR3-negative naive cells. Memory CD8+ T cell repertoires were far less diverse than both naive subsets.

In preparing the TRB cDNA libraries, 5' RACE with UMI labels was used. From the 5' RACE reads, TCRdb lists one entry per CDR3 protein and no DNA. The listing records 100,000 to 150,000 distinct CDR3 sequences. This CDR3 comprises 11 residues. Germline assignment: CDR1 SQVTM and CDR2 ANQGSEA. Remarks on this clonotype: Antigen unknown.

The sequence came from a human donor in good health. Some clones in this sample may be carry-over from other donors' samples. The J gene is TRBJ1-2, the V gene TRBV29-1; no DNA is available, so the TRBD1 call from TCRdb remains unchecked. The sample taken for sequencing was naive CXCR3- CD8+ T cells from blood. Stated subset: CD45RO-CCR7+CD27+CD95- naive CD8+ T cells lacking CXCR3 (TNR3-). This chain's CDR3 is CSVDRDYGYTF. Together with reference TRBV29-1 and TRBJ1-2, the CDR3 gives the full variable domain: SAVISQKPSRDICQRGTSLTIQCQVDSQVTMMFWYRQQPGQSLTLIATANQGSEATYESGFVIDKFPISRPNLTFSTLTVSNMSPEDSSIYLCSVDRDYGYTFGSGTRLTVV.